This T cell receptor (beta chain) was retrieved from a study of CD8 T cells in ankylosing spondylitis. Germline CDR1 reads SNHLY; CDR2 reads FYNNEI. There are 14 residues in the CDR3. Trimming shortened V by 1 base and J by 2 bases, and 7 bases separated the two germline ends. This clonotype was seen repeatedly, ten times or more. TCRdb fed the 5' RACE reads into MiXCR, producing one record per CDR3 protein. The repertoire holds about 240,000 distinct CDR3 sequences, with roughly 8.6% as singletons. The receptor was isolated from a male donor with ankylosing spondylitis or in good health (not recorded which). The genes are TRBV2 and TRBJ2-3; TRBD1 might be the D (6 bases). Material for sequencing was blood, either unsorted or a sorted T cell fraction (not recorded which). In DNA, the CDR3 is TGTGCCAGCAGTGAAGACAGGGCCACAGATACGCAGTATTTT. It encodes CASSEDRATDTQYF. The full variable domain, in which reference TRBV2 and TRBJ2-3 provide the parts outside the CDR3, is EPEVTQTPSHQVTQMGQEVILRCVPISNHLYFYWYRQILGQKVEFLVSFYNNEISEKSEIFDDQFSVERPDGSNFTLKIRSTKLEDSAMYFCASSEDRATDTQYFGPGTRLTVL.